The next 18 T cell receptor beta chains were all read from a single sample in a study of post-analysis software for immune sequencing data. General study findings and limits: In patients, about 5 TRBV segments were more frequent than in controls, with TRBV5-6, TRBV5-1 and TRBV20-1 among them.

What these receptors recognize is not known. Incorporated into the TCR beta cDNA libraries were unique molecular identifiers, which served to reduce PCR and sequencing biases. TCRdb re-called the PCR reads with MiXCR, one entry per CDR3 protein. The repertoire holds about 620,000 distinct CDR3 sequences, with about 44% as singletons. The sequencing input was blood. The receptors were sampled from a girl aged 5-17 years with multiple sclerosis.

The J gene is TRBJ1-1, the V gene TRBV12-3 or TRBV12-4, with D perhaps TRBD1 (5 bases). This CDR3 region has 15 residues. V lost 5 bases to trimming and J lost 10 bases, with 23 bases between them. CDR3 nucleotides: TGTGCCAGCAGTCCACGGGGACTCCTCAAGGTCGGAGCTTTCTTT. Translating gives CASSPRGLLKVGAFF.

This clonotype has a handful of counts. J is TRBJ2-7 and V is TRBV12-3 or TRBV12-4, with D perhaps TRBD1 (6 bases). This CDR3 is 14 amino acids long. The V end lost 5 bases, the J end lost 4 bases, and 15 bases lay between the germline ends. The CDR3 protein is CASSGTRTLYEQYF. CDR3 DNA: TGTGCCAGCAGTGGGACAAGGACTTTATACGAGCAGTACTTC.

V usage is TRBV28 and J usage is TRBJ2-7, with D possibly matching TRBD2 (7 bases). Germline CDR1 reads MDHEN; CDR2 reads SYDVKM. The V and J ends lost 7 bases and 0 bases respectively, with 16 bases between them. The CDR3 spans 15 residues. For the CDR3, the DNA is TGTGCCAGCACCCCCGCGGGGGCGGACTCCTACGAGCAGTACTTC. Encoded protein: CASTPAGADSYEQYF. Together with reference TRBV28 and TRBJ2-7, the CDR3 gives the full variable domain: DVKVTQSSRYLVKRTGEKVFLECVQDMDHENMFWYRQDPGLGLRLIYFSYDVKMKEKGDIPEGYSVSREKKERFSLILESASTNQTSMYLCASTPAGADSYEQYFGPGTRLTVT.

This chain joins TRBV5-1 and TRBJ2-5; D possibly corresponds to TRBD1 (5 bases). CDR1 and CDR2 from the germline V gene are SGHRS and YFSETQ. The CDR3 extends over 14 amino acids. Trimming stripped 4 bases from V and 5 bases from J, with 15 bases between. CDR3 nucleotide sequence: TGCGCCAGCAGCCTTAAACAGGTTCGGGAGACCCAGTACTTC. Its translation: CASSLKQVRETQYF.

The chain combines TRBV5-8 with TRBJ2-3, with D tentatively TRBD1 (5 bases). The CDR3 runs to 15 residues. Germline CDR1 is SGHTS and CDR2 is YDEGEE. Trimming shortened V by 0 bases and J by 2 bases, and 10 bases separated the two germline ends. CDR3 DNA sequence: TGTGCCAGCAGCTTGGGACAGCACAACACAGATACGCAGTATTTT. Its translation is CASSLGQHNTDTQYF.

This clonotype came up many times. The rearrangement uses TRBV7-2 and TRBJ2-3; 8 bases match TRBD2. Germline CDR1 reads SGHTA; CDR2 reads FQGNSA. V lost 2 bases, J lost 4 bases, and 11 bases stayed unmatched. The CDR3 contains 17 residues. CDR3 sequence reads: CASSLSLVSGNADTQYF. The CDR3 DNA follows: TGTGCCAGCAGCTTAAGTCTAGTTAGCGGGAACGCAGATACGCAGTATTTT.

The DNA for the CDR3 is TGCAGTGCCCAGGGGCAGACTTACACCGGGGAGCTGTTTTTT. Its translation is CSAQGQTYTGELFF. The rearrangement joins TRBV20-1 to TRBJ2-2; D might be TRBD1 (6 bases). V gave up 6 bases and J gave up 3 bases, with 14 bases separating them. The CDR3 contains 14 residues. The germline CDR1 and CDR2 sequences are DFQATT and SNEGSKA (reference sequence).

The chain joins TRBV20-1 to TRBJ2-1; D is uncertain. The CDR3 has 15 amino acids. CDR1 and CDR2 (germline): DFQATT, SNEGSKA (reference sequence). V shed 0 bases and J shed 1 base, with 10 bases lying between them. The CDR3 nucleotides are TGCAGTGCTAGAGATCTGGCGGAATCCTACAATGAGCAGTTCTTC. It translates to CSARDLAESYNEQFF.

A note on this clonotype: One junction end does not reproduce the germline sequence, and a read error may be involved. The chain combines TRBV20-1 with TRBJ1-1; D is unresolved. The germline CDR1 and CDR2 sequences are DFQATT and SNEGSKA (reference sequence). CDR3 length equals 12 residues. CDR3 amino acids: CSAQTLNTEAFF. The CDR3 nucleotides are TGCAGTGCCCAAACCCTTAACACTGAGGCTTTCTTT.

This clonotype occurred once. V gene TRBV29-1 combines with J gene TRBJ1-1, with D perhaps matching TRBD1 (6 bases). The CDR3 has 17 residues. CDR1 and CDR2 from the germline V gene are SQVTM and ANQGSEA. V lost 6 bases and J lost 4, with 27 bases in between. The CDR3 region is CSVYDVGAGDLSTEAFF. CDR3 coding DNA: TGCAGCGTCTACGACGTGGGGGCAGGGGACTTGAGCACTGAAGCTTTCTTT.

This clonotype was detected a few times. The gene calls are TRBV4-1 and TRBJ1-1, with D hard to call. V dropped 4 bases and J dropped 0 bases, with 15 bases sitting between them. The CDR3 is made up of 16 amino acids. Looked up from germline, CDR1 is MGHRA and CDR2 is YSYEKL. The CDR3: CASSRGSATLNTEAFF. DNA for the CDR3: TGCGCCAGCAGCCGAGGGTCCGCCACCTTGAACACTGAAGCTTTCTTT.

The chain combines TRBV4-1 with TRBJ2-7; D gene uncertain. This CDR3 is 14 amino acids long. The germline gives CDR1 MGHRA, CDR2 YSYEKL. Trimming stripped 2 bases from V and 0 bases from J, with 8 bases between. CDR3: CASSQRWSSYEQYF. CDR3 bases: TGCGCCAGCAGCCAAAGATGGAGCTCCTACGAGCAGTACTTC.

As concerns this clonotype: An end of the junction does not agree with germline; a read error may underlie this. J is TRBJ1-2 and V is TRBV6-1; weak D call: TRBD1 (5 bases). The CDR3 loop spans 14 amino acids. The germline CDR1 and CDR2 sequences are MNHNS and SASEGT. The CDR3, as DNA: TGTGCCAGCAGCGAAGCGGATGGGGGAGGGGGCTACACCTTC. As protein: CASSEADGGGGYTF.

The chain carries TRBV5-1 and TRBJ1-6; TRBD1 might be the D (5 bases). The CDR3 runs 14 residues. V lost 0 bases to trimming and J lost 9 bases, with 10 bases between them. Germline assignment: CDR1 SGHRS and CDR2 YFSETQ. CDR3 loop: CASSLARQSSPLHF. The CDR3, as DNA: TGCGCCAGCAGCTTGGCGAGACAGAGTTCACCCCTCCACTTT. The full variable domain, with the rest looked up from reference TRBV5-1 and TRBJ1-6, is KAGVTQTPRYLIKTRGQQVTLSCSPISGHRSVSWYQQTPGQGLQFLFEYFSETQRNKGNFPGRFSGRQFSNSRSEMNVSTLELGDSALYLCASSLARQSSPLHFGNGTRLTVT.

The table lists this clonotype with a few counts. The genes are TRBV7-7 and TRBJ2-3; D is tentatively TRBD1 or TRBD2 (6 bases each). The CDR3 totals 15 residues. With 5 bases removed from V and 3 bases from J, the gap between germline ends came to 15 bases. CDR1 and CDR2 from the germline V gene are SSHAT and FNYEAQ (reference sequence). The CDR3 loop is CASSRSGGLTDTQYF. In DNA form, the CDR3 reads TGTGCCAGCAGCCGAAGTGGGGGGCTGACAGATACGCAGTATTTT.

V gene TRBV20-1 combines with J gene TRBJ2-3; TRBD2 matches 10 bases. V trimming: 3 bases; J trimming: 2 bases; junction bases outside the gene matches: 8. Looked up from germline, CDR1 is DFQATT and CDR2 is SNEGSKA (reference sequence). The CDR3 totals 16 residues. CDR3 region: CSARMELAGFTDTQYF. The CDR3 DNA is TGCAGTGCTAGGATGGAACTAGCGGGATTCACAGATACGCAGTATTTT.

V gene TRBV12-3 or TRBV12-4 combines with J gene TRBJ1-2; D not resolved. The ends were cut back, 6 bases at V and 6 bases at J, with 5 bases in the middle. The CDR3 loop spans 10 amino acids. For the CDR3, the DNA is TGTGCCAGCAGGGTCGATGGCTACACCTTC. Amino acids: CASRVDGYTF.

V is TRBV20-1 and J is TRBJ2-6, with D possibly being TRBD2 (6 bases). Germline loops: CDR1 DFQATT, CDR2 SNEGSKA (reference sequence). Trimming shortened V by 2 bases and J by 4 bases, and 12 bases separated the two germline ends. CDR3 size: 15 residues. The CDR3 region has the DNA TGCAGTGCTAGACACGGGAGTACCGGGGCCAACGTCCTGACTTTC. Amino acids: CSARHGSTGANVLTF.